This record covers a single T cell receptor (beta chain). Its antigen is undetermined. This sample is drawn from a study of a mutant IDH1 vaccine in newly diagnosed glioma. About the study: Commencement of vaccination occurred 4-6 weeks following radiotherapy alone, or concurrently with temozolomide cycles. Treated patients had a mean age of approximately 40 years and an approximately 62% male, around 40% female split.

Generated by immunoSEQ multiplex PCR, the TCRdb table keeps only in-frame clones and is missing some. The sample yields roughly 30,000 clones, roughly 77% seen once. The time point here: week 35, safety follow-up. Each dose delivered 300 ug of mutant IDH1 20-mer peptide subcutaneously with imiquimod. The donors had new WHO grade 3 or 4 astrocytomas; these were IDH1-mutant and ATRX-lost. The receptor comes from a man aged 25 to 40 with glioma. Here the sequenced sample was PBMCs, taken from a glioma patient whose treatment included an IDH1 peptide vaccine.

In nucleotides, the CDR3 is TGTGCCTGGAAGAGAGCGGGAGGGCTAAGGGAGCAGTTCTTC. Amino acids: CAWKRAGGLREQFF. This sequence joins TRBV30 and TRBJ2-1; 10 bases match TRBD2. In germline, CDR1 is GTSNPN, CDR2 SVGIG (reference sequence). Losses at the gene ends were 4 bases for V and 10 bases for J; bases not matched to a gene: 10. The CDR3 contains 14 residues.